This entry concerns a single TCR beta chain. The trim removed 3 bases at V and 10 bases at J, leaving 9 bases unmatched. Germline assignment: CDR1 SEHNR and CDR2 FQNEAQ (reference sequence). The CDR3 is made up of 14 amino acids. These data come from a study of blood T cell repertoires in COVID-19. Some clones are missing from TCRdb's copy, which holds only in-frame ones; the method was immunoSEQ multiplex PCR. The sample lists over 250,000 clones; roughly 85% were seen once. V gene TRBV7-9 combines with J gene TRBJ1-5; 7 nucleotides agree with TRBD1. Sequencing used peripheral blood. The receptor's source is a woman in her 70s with acute or convalescent COVID-19. In DNA, the CDR3 is TGTGCCAGCAGCTTTACAGGGACAGAGGGACCCCAGCATTTT. Residues: CASSFTGTEGPQHF.